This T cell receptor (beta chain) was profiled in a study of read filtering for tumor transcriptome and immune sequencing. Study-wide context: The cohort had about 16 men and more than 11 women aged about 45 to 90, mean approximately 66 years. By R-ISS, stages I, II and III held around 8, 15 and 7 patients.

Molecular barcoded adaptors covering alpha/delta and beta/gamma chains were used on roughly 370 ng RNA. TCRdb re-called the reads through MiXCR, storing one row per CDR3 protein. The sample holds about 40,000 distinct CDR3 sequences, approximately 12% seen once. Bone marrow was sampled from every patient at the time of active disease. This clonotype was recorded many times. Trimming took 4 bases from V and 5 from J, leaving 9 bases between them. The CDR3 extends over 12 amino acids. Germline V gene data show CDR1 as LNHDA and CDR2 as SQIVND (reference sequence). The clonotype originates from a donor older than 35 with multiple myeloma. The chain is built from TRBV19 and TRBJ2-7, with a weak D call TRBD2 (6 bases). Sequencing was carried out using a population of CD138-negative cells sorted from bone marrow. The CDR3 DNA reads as TGTGCCAGTAGTACGGGGAGGAACGAGCAGTACTTC. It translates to CASSTGRNEQYF.